This entry features one TCR beta chain sequence. This clonotype was detected only a few times. No cognate antigen has been identified for it. No clone much larger than this one lies a single base away; base qualities are absent. These data come from a study of blood T cells in healthy people across ages (dated by TCRdb to about 2015). Describing the broader study: In model experiments, template switching captured about one uniquely barcoded TCR beta cDNA molecule for every two T cells. The study measured age-related changes in TCR beta repertoire diversity using deep sequencing normalized with unique cDNA molecular identifiers. The donors were split into four age groups: young (average 16 years), middle-aged (about 40), aged (more than 60) and long-lived (roughly 86). Two additional independent replicas of 1 million unique cDNA reads from the same blood draw were analyzed for two donors (one aged 18 to 30 and one aged 80 or older). What the research found in general, with its limitations: There was a strong correlation between observed TCR beta diversity and the percentage of naive T cells measured by flow cytometry. Observed TCR beta diversity per million T cells fell roughly linearly with age, and a significant reduction was already apparent by age roughly 41. Estimates of total diversity from one million sequenced T cells were regarded as lower bounds and underestimates. Compared with the aged group, more naive CD4+ T cells, fewer expanded clones and increased TCR diversity were shown by the long-lived group, suggesting age selection. Because the CMV infection status of the donors was unknown, age-related changes in expanded clonotypes may potentially have been confounded. Because profiling used bulk unsorted PBMCs, naive and antigen-experienced compartments could not be compared conclusively.

The 40 or so donors, aged roughly 6 to 100 years, were systemically healthy Caucasian individuals from Russia. Roughly 9.5 milliliters of peripheral blood were drawn from each donor into EDTA-treated Vacutainer tubes. PBMCs were isolated by Ficoll-Paque density-gradient centrifugation, with at least 6 million obtained per sample. Total RNA, at least 6 micrograms per sample, was extracted from PBMCs with Trizol reagent. For every donor, an aliquot of PBMCs went through flow cytometry to measure the percentages of naive CD45RAhigh/CD27high T cells. Library method: 5' RACE. TCRdb shows the sequencer as Illumina HiSeq 2500. A second PCR of roughly 7 to 11 cycles was performed with a sample-barcoded 5' primer and a J-beta primer mix. A unique molecular identifier was introduced onto each TCR beta cDNA molecule by a template-switch 5' adaptor carrying 12 random nucleotides. At least 2.5 million CDR3-containing paired-end reads were obtained from each sample. All of the RNA was converted into first-strand cDNA using the Mint cDNA synthesis kit, with a TRBC-specific oligonucleotide serving as the primer. After uracil-DNA glycosylase treatment, a first 18-cycle PCR used universal primers M1SS and BC2_uni_R on all cDNA. Per the original workflow: Each sample was normalized by randomly selecting 1 million high-quality reads, each carrying a distinct molecular identifier. Instead of being binned into consensus sequences, reads with shared molecular identifiers were discarded. MiTCR, set to a Q25 quality threshold and the strictest error-elimination algorithm, was used for CDR3 identification, clonotype clustering and error correction. A nonparametric unseen species model with Euler transformation was used to estimate a lower bound on total TCR beta diversity. The public reads were reanalyzed by TCRdb: fastp trimming at Q25, MiXCR alignment, in-frame beta chains only. Every distinct CDR3 protein forms one entry, paired with its most common genes and DNA. These V and J calls derive from TCRdb rather than the authors' analysis. This sample gives almost 550,000 distinct CDR3 sequences in total; about 25% of them show up just once. 8.7% of the sample lies in the top ten.

The CDR3 holds 16 amino acids from the cysteine to the phenylalanine. The kept DNA is CDR3 alone, 48 bases in frame from the first base. Germline trimming amounts to 6 bases on V and 5 bases on J, with 10 as the count of junction bases outside the gene matches. CDR1 ENHRY and CDR2 SYGVKD are derived from the germline V gene. This same sample was also part of a study on T cells of mothers and their children. The second paper further reports: The donors were nine systemically healthy Caucasian individuals, made up of three mothers and their six children. cDNA synthesis consumed the entire amount of extracted RNA, loaded at 1.5 ug RNA in each 15 ul reaction. In the second PCR, the M1S primer added sample barcodes and 2-4 random nucleotides. Over 10 million TCR beta CDR3 reads came from each mother, compared with approximately 3.1 million reads from each child. Thymic selection similarly shapes TCR recombination output in related and unrelated pairs, with minor effect from inherited differences. Normalized repertoire overlap in related mother-child pairs was always slightly higher than in unrelated mother-child pairs, but the difference was never significant. No persistent microchimeric T cell clones were found, with a detection sensitivity of 85 to 100 clones per million clonotypes. In the study, deep NGS was used to compare the TCR beta repertoires of mothers and children, and features distinguishing related mother-child pairs from unrelated individuals were sought. Mothers averaged 40 +/- 4 years of age and children averaged roughly 10 +/- 4 years. After adapter ligation with NEBNext reagents, the libraries were sequenced on Illumina HiSeq 2000 with 100+100 nt paired-end reads. To avoid cross-contamination, the mother libraries and the child libraries were prepared a month apart and sequenced in separate runs. For each donor, somewhere between 500,000 and 2,000,000 distinct TCR beta clonotypes were identified. Naive TCR beta clonotypes were estimated from low-frequency clonotypes matched to each donor's FACS-determined naive share, without sorting.

What was sequenced was blood. The chain employs TRBV10-3 and TRBJ2-3, and 11 junctional nucleotides match TRBD2. The sequence was collected from a boy aged 10-17 years in good health. The CDR3 protein sequence reads: CAIRSTSGAHIDTQYF. The DNA sequence is as follows: TGTGCCATCAGATCGACTAGCGGGGCTCATATAGATACGCAGTATTTT.